These 17 T cell receptor beta chains share one sample of origin, sequenced in a study of beta chain features in type 1 diabetes (dated by TCRdb to the late 2010s). Library preparation was by the immunoSEQ multiplex PCR assay. The High Capacity cDNA Reverse Transcription Kit was used to reverse transcribe all of the isolated RNA, meaning that expressed TCRB transcripts were what got sequenced. TCRdb re-hosts the immuneACCESS table, in-frame sequences only. Its copies lack some clones; in the studies checked, an unresolved V gene accounts for under half of them, and the cause for the rest is not known. The table for this sample lists under 350,000 clones; 8% of them were counted only once. Of the sample, 1% falls within the top ten clones. Input material: central memory CD4+ T cells from blood. These receptors were obtained from a woman between 18 and 30 years old in good health.

This clone appeared a few times. The V and J genes are TRBV6-5 and TRBJ2-3; 9 bases map to TRBD2. CDR3 length equals 14 residues. V lost 6 bases to trimming and J lost 1 base; unmatched junction nucleotides: 2. In germline, CDR1 is MNHEY, CDR2 SVGAGI. CDR3 sequence (DNA): TGTGCCAGCAGCGAGCGGGGGGGCACAGATACGCAGTATTTT. This gives the protein CASSERGGTDTQYF.

This clone has more than one count but fewer than ten. The chain links TRBV11-2 to TRBJ2-3; TRBD1 matches at 8 bases. The V segment lost 2 bases and the J segment 2 bases; nucleotides outside the gene matches: 6. Germline-derived CDR1 and CDR2 are SGHAT and FQNNGV. The CDR3 loop spans 16 amino acids. CDR3 protein: CASSLIGQGSTDTQYF. The CDR3 DNA follows: TGTGCCAGCAGCTTAATCGGACAGGGTTCCACAGATACGCAGTATTTT.

This clone was observed a few times. This chain links TRBV5-4 with TRBJ2-2; a weak D match, TRBD2 (6 bases). Per the germline V gene, CDR1 is SGHNT and CDR2 is YYREEE (reference sequence). The germline V and J ends were trimmed by 4 bases and 3 bases, with 16 bases remaining between them. The CDR3 spans 16 residues. CDR3 amino acids: CASSPGTQRDTGELFF. The CDR3 coding sequence is TGTGCCAGCAGCCCCGGGACCCAGCGGGACACCGGGGAGCTGTTTTTT. Variable domain in full (rest from reference TRBV5-4 and TRBJ2-2): ETGVTQSPTHLIKTRGQQVTLRCSSQSGHNTVSWYQQALGQGPQFIFQYYREEENGRGNFPPRFSGLQFPNYSSELNVNALELDDSALYLCASSPGTQRDTGELFFGEGSRLTVL.

The V gene is TRBV7-8, the J gene TRBJ1-1; D uncertain. Trimming removed 1 base from V and 1 base from J, with 7 bases in between. Germline V gives CDR1 SGHVS, CDR2 FQNEAQ. CDR3 length: 14 amino acids. CDR3 in DNA: TGTGCCAGCAGCTTAGGTCTCCGGAACACTGAAGCTTTCTTT. It is translated as CASSLGLRNTEAFF. The complete variable domain, with remaining parts taken from reference TRBV7-8 and TRBJ1-1, reads GAGVSQSPRYKVAKRGQDVALRCDPISGHVSLFWYQQALGQGPEFLTYFQNEAQLDKSGLPSDRFFAERPEGSVSTLKIQRTQQEDSAVYLCASSLGLRNTEAFFGQGTRLTVV.

This clone turned up a few times. The J gene is TRBJ2-1, the V gene TRBV5-1; TRBD1 agrees at 7 bases. V shed 2 bases, J shed 3 bases, and the junction held 8 bases outside the gene matches. The CDR3 contains 16 residues. Germline CDR1 is SGHRS and CDR2 is YFSETQ. The CDR3 DNA sequence: TGCGCCAGCAGCTTATCCCCCGGGACAGACTACAATGAGCAGTTCTTC. Encoded protein: CASSLSPGTDYNEQFF.

The table lists this clone with a few counts. The rearrangement joins TRBV19 to TRBJ2-2; tentatively, D is TRBD1 (5 bases). V dropped 5 bases and J dropped 4 bases, with 14 bases sitting between them. The CDR3 extends over 15 amino acids. The germline CDR1 and CDR2 sequences are LNHDA and SQIVND (reference sequence). The CDR3 DNA reads as TGTGCCAGTAGTCCGAGGACAATAGGCACCGGGGAGCTGTTTTTT. Protein product: CASSPRTIGTGELFF.

Only a few counts were recorded for this clone. V and J are TRBV10-3 and TRBJ2-1; D not certain. Germline CDR1 reads ENHRY; CDR2 reads SYGVKD. The germline V and J ends were trimmed by 3 bases and 6 bases, with 6 bases remaining between them. The CDR3 runs 12 residues. The DNA of the CDR3 is TGTGCCATCAGTGAAACTTCCAATGAGCAGTTCTTC. This translates into CAISETSNEQFF.

The V call is TRBV11-2, the J call TRBJ1-5; perhaps TRBD1 as D (5 bases). V was trimmed by 3 bases and J by 6 bases, leaving 15 bases between them. CDR1 and CDR2 from the germline V gene are SGHAT and FQNNGV. The CDR3 spans 15 residues. CDR3 region: CASSLRGGLGQPQHF. The CDR3 nucleotides are TGTGCCAGCAGCTTGCGGGGGGGATTGGGTCAGCCCCAGCATTTT.

This clone has at least ten counts. The chain joins TRBV7-2 to TRBJ2-7; D ambiguous. The CDR3 has 14 residues. Trimming pared 5 bases from V and 0 bases from J, leaving 11 bases between. Germline assignment: CDR1 SGHTA and CDR2 FQGNSA. CDR3 in amino acids: CASSPRLFSYEQYV. CDR3 coding DNA: TGTGCCAGCAGCCCCAGACTGTTCTCCTACGAGCAGTACGTC.

The rearrangement links TRBV13 to TRBJ2-2, with TRBD1 matching over 8 bases. Germline lookup yields CDR1 PRHDT and CDR2 FYEKMQ (reference sequence). The CDR3 has 16 amino acids. J was trimmed by 6 bases and V by 4 bases; bases with no gene match: 10. The CDR3 reads CASSSRTGSLSGELFF. CDR3 nucleotide sequence: TGTGCCAGCAGCTCCAGGACAGGGAGTTTATCCGGGGAGCTGTTTTTT.

The chain has TRBV21-1 and TRBJ1-2. TRBV21-1 is shown as a pseudogene. The length of the CDR3 is 13 residues. Here the CDR3 DNA reads TGTGCCAGCAGCAAACATGCCCTTTCTGGCTACACCTTC. This translates into CASSKHALSGYTF.

The table lists this clone with many counts. This rearrangement joins TRBV7-9 to TRBJ2-1; D is possibly TRBD1 or TRBD2 (5 bases each). The V and J ends lost 5 bases and 9 bases respectively, with 14 bases between them. The CDR3 runs to 13 residues. CDR1 is SEHNR, CDR2 FQNEAQ, per germline (reference sequence). The CDR3 DNA reads TGTGCCAGCAGCCCGCCGCGTGGGGGTGAGCAGTTCTTC. Its translation: CASSPPRGGEQFF.

The genes are TRBV6-5 and TRBJ1-2, with TRBD1 matching over 12 bases. This CDR3 spans 14 amino acids. With V trimmed by 6 bases and J by 5 bases, 4 bases remained unmatched. Germline CDR1 MNHEY, CDR2 SVGAGI. The CDR3 coding sequence is TGTGCCAGCAGGGGGACAGGGGGCAAGTATGGCTACACCTTC. Translation: CASRGTGGKYGYTF.

This clone was detected a few times. The chain links TRBV6-6 to TRBJ1-5; possibly TRBD1 for D (6 bases). Trimming removed 6 bases from V and 0 bases from J, with 9 bases in between. The CDR3 is 14 amino acids. From germline, CDR1 is MNHNY and CDR2 SVGAGI (reference sequence). CDR3 DNA: TGTGCCAGCAGGGTACAGGGTAGCAATCAGCCCCAGCATTTT. This sequence encodes CASRVQGSNQPQHF.

This clone was counted a few times. The chain employs TRBV14 and TRBJ1-2; a possible D gene is TRBD1 (5 bases). Trimming cost V 0 bases and J 6 bases, with 11 bases left between them. The germline CDR1 and CDR2 sequences are SGHDN and FVKESK. CDR3 length equals 14 residues. The CDR3, as DNA: TGTGCCAGCAGCCAAGACGAGACAGACAATGGCTACACCTTC. Encoded protein: CASSQDETDNGYTF.

The CDR3 here is CASSLGQGREQYV. The CDR3 DNA follows: TGTGCCAGCAGCCTAGGACAGGGACGCGAGCAGTACGTC. V usage is TRBV7-8 and J usage is TRBJ2-7; 8 bases match TRBD1. This CDR3 is 13 amino acids long. V was pared by 5 bases and J by 6 bases, with 6 bases of the junction left unmatched. Germline loops: CDR1 SGHVS, CDR2 FQNEAQ.

Only a few counts were recorded for this clone. The chain employs TRBV20-1 and TRBJ2-5; D is undetermined. The V end lost 4 bases, the J end lost 5 bases, and 8 bases lay between the germline ends. The CDR3 is 11 amino acids. Looked up from germline, CDR1 is DFQATT and CDR2 is SNEGSKA (reference sequence). CDR3 protein: CSAILGETQYF. CDR3 DNA: TGCAGTGCTATCCTAGGGGAGACCCAGTACTTC.